The source of this TCR beta chain is a study of T cells in Graves' hyperthyroidism and ophthalmopathy. Overall study results and limits: In validation, the model predicted ophthalmopathy. These predictions came a median roughly 6.5 months before onset.

Per the germline V gene, CDR1 is SNHLY and CDR2 is FYNNEI. Trimming shortened V by 2 bases and J by 1 base, and 9 bases separated the two germline ends. The CDR3 runs to 14 residues. RNA transcripts gave rise to amplified TCR beta CDR3 regions. Primed by the HTBI set, a first-round RT-PCR was run on the TCR CDR3. TCRdb re-derived calls from the multiplex PCR reads in MiXCR, one entry per CDR3 protein. The table shows about 530,000 distinct CDR3 sequences, with more than 15% occurring only once. This clonotype was observed many times. As yet, its antigen is unknown. Patients were excluded for uncontrolled infection, other autoimmune disease, pregnancy or lactation. The diagnostic basis comprised clinical symptoms, serum thyroxine and TRAb, thyroid ultrasound and orbital computed tomography. Fresh peripheral blood, around 11 ml of it, supplied the PBMCs.

This chain links TRBV2 with TRBJ2-7; D might be TRBD1 (6 bases). The specimen sequenced was blood. The origin of this receptor is a woman in her late teens or twenties with Graves' ophthalmopathy. The CDR3 region has the DNA TGTGCCAGCAGTGAACCTGGACAGTCCTACGAGCAGTACTTC. Translating it yields CASSEPGQSYEQYF.